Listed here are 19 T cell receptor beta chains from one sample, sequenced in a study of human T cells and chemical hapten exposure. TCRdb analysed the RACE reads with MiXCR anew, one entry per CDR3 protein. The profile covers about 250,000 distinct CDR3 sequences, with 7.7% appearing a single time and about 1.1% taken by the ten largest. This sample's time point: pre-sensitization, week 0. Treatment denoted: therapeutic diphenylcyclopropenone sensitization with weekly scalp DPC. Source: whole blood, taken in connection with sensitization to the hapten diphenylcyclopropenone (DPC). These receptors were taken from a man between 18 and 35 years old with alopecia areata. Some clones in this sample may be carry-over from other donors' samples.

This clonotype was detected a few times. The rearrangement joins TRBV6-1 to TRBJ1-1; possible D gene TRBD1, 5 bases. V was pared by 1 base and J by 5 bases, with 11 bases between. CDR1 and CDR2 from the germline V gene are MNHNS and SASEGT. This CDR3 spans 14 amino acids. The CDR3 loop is CASSEGVEGTEAFF. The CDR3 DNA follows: TGTGCCAGCAGTGAAGGGGTTGAGGGGACTGAAGCTTTCTTT.

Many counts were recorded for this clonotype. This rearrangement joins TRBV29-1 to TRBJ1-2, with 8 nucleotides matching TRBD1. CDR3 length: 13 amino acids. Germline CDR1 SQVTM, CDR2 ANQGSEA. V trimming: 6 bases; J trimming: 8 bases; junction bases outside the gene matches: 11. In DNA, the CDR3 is TGCAGCGTCCGGACAGGGATTGCCCAGGGCTACACCTTC. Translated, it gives CSVRTGIAQGYTF.

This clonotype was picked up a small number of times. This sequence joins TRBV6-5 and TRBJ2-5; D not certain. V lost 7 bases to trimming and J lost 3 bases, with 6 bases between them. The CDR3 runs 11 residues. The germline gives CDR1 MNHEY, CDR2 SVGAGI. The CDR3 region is CASTEKETQYF. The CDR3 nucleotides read TGTGCCAGCACGGAGAAAGAGACCCAGTACTTC.

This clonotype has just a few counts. The CDR3 coding sequence is TGCAGTGCTACTCCTAGGGGGGGCCCCTACGAGCAGTACTTC. Translation gives CSATPRGGPYEQYF. The gene calls are TRBV20-1 and TRBJ2-7; possible D gene TRBD2, 7 bases. Trimming removed 4 bases from V and 2 bases from J, with 15 bases in between. Germline V gene lookup returns CDR1 DFQATT and CDR2 SNEGSKA (reference sequence). The CDR3 consists of 14 residues.

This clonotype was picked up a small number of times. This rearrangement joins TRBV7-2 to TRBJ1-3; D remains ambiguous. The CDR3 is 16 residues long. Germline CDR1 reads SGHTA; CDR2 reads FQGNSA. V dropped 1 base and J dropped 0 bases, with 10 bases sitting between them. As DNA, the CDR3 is TGTGCCAGCAGCTTAGGCAGGCTAAGCTCTGGAAACACCATATATTTT. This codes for CASSLGRLSSGNTIYF.

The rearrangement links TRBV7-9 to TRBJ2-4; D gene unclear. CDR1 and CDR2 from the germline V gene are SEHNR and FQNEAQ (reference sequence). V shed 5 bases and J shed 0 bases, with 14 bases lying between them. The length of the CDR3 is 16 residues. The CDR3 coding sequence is TGTGCCAGCAGCCCTGAGGCAGTACTAGCCAAAAACATTCAGTACTTC. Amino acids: CASSPEAVLAKNIQYF.

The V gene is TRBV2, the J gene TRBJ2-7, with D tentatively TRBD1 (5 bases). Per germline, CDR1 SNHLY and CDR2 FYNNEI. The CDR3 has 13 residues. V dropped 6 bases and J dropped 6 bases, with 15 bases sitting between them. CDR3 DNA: TGTGCCAGCAGGGTCCTGGGGCCAGTCGAGCAGTACTTC. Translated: CASRVLGPVEQYF.

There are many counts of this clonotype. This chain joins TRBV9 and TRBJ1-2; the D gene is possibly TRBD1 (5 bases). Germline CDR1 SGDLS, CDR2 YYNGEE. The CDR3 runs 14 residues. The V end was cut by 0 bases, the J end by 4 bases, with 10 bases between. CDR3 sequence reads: CASSVVGPGYGYTF. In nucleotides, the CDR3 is TGTGCCAGCAGCGTAGTGGGGCCCGGCTATGGCTACACCTTC.

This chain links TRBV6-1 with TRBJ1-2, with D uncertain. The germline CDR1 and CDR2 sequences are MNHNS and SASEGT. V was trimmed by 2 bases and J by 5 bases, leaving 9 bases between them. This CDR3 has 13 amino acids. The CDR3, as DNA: TGTGCCAGCAGTGAACCGGAATCATATGGCTACACCTTC. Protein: CASSEPESYGYTF.

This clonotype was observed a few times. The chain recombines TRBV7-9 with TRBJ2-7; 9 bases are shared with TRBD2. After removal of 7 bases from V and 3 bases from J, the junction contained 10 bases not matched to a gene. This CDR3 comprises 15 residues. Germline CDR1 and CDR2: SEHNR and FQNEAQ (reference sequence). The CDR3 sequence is CASTSGLAGNYEQYF. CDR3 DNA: TGTGCCAGCACCTCAGGTCTAGCGGGGAACTACGAGCAGTACTTC.

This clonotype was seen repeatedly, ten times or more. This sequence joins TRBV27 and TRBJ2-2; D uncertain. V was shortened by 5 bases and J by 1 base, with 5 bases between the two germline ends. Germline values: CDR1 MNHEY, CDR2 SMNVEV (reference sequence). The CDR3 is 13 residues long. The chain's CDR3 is CASSPLNTGELFF. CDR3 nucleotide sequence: TGTGCCAGCAGTCCTTTGAACACCGGGGAGCTGTTTTTT.

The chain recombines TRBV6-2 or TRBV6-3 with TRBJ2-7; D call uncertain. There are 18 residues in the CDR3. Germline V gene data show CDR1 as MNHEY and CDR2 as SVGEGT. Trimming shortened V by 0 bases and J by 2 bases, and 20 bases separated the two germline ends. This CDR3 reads CASSYSPTLVGITYEQYV. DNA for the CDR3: TGTGCCAGCAGTTACTCCCCGACCCTAGTGGGGATTACCTACGAGCAGTACGTC.

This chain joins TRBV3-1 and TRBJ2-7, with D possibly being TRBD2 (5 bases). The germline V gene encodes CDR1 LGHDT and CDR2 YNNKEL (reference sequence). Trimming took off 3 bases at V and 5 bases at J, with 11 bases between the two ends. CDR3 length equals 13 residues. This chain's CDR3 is CASSQAPRDEQYF. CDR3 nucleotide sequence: TGTGCCAGCAGCCAGGCACCGAGGGACGAGCAGTACTTC.

CDR3: CASSLFFQGGYTF. The CDR3 DNA is TGTGCCAGCAGTTTATTCTTCCAAGGAGGCTACACCTTC. The chain uses TRBV12-3 or TRBV12-4 and TRBJ1-2; D gene uncertain. The CDR3 is made up of 13 amino acids. V shed 2 bases and J shed 8 bases, with 12 bases lying between them.

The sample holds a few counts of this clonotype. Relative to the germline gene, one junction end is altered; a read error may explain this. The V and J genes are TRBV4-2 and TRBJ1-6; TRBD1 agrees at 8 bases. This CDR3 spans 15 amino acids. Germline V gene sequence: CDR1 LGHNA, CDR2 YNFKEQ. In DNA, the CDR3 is TGTGCCAGCAGACAAGACGGGACAGGCCCCTTACCCCTCCACTTT. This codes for CASRQDGTGPLPLHF.

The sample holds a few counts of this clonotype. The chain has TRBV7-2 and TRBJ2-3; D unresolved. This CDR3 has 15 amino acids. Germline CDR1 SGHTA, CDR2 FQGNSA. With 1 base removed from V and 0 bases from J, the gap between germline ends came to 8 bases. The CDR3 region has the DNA TGTGCCAGCAGCTTAGATCGCCTCAGCACAGATACGCAGTATTTT. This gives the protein CASSLDRLSTDTQYF.

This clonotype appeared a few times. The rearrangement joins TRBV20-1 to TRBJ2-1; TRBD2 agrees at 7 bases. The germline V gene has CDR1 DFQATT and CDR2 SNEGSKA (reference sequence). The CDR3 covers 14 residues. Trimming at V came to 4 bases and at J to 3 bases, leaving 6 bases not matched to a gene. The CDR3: CSATSLADYNEQFF. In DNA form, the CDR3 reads TGCAGTGCTACGTCTCTAGCGGACTACAATGAGCAGTTCTTC.

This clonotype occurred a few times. The CDR3, as DNA: TGTGCCAGCAGTTACTCCCGACAGGGCCCTATTTACAATGAGCAGTTCTTC. This sequence encodes CASSYSRQGPIYNEQFF. This chain joins TRBV6-6 and TRBJ2-1; 7 bases match TRBD1. Trimming removed 0 bases from V and 4 bases from J; junction bases left unmatched: 9. CDR3 length equals 17 residues. The germline gives CDR1 MNHNY, CDR2 SVGAGI (reference sequence).

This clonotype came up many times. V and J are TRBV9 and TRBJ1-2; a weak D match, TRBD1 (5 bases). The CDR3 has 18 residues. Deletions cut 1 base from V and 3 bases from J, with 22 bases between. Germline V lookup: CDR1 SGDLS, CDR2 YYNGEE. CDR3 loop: CASSVSFGDPGADYGYTF. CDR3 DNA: TGTGCCAGCAGCGTAAGTTTCGGGGACCCTGGTGCGGACTATGGCTACACCTTC.